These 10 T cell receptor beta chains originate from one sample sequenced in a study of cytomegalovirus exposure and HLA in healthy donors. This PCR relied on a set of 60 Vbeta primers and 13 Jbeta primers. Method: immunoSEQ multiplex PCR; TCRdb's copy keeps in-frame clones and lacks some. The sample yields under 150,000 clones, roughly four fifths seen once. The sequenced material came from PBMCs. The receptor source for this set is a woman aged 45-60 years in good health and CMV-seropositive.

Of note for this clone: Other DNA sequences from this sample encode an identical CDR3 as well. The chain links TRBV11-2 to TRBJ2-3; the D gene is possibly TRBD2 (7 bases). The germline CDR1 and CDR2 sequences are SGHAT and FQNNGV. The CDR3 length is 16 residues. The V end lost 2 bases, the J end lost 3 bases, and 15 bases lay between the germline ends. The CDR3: CASSLTRGARTDTQYF. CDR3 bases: TGTGCCAGCAGCTTAACCCGGGGGGCGAGAACAGATACGCAGTATTTT.

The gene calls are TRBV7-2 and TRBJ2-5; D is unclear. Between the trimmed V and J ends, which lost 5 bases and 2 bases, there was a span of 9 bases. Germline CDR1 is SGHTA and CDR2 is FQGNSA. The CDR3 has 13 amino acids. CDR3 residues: CASSRGQQETQYF. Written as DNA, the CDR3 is TGTGCCAGCAGCCGCGGTCAGCAAGAGACCCAGTACTTC.

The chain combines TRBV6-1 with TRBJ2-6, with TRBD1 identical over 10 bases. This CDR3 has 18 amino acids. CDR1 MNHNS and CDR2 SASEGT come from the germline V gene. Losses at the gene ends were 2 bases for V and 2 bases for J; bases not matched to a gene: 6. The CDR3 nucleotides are TGTGCCAGCAGTGAATCGGGACAGGGGTTGGCTGGGGCCAACGTCCTGACTTTC. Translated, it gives CASSESGQGLAGANVLTF.

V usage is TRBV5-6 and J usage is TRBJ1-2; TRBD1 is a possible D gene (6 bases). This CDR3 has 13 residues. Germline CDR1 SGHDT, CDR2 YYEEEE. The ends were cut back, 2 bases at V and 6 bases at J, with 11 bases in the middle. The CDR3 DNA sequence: TGTGCCAGCAGCTTTACAGGGACCCATGGCTACACCTTC. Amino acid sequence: CASSFTGTHGYTF.

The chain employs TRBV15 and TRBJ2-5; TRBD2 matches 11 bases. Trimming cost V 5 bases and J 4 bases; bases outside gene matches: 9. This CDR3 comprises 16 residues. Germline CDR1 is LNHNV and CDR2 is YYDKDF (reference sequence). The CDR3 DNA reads TGTGCCACCAGCCGGCGGAGTAGCGGGGGGGCAGAGACCCAGTACTTC. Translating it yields CATSRRSSGGAETQYF.

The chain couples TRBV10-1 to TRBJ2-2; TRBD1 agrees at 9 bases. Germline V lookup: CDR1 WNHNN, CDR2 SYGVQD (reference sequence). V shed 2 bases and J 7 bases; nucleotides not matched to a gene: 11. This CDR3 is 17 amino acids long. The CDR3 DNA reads TGCGCCAGCAGTGAGACGGACAGGGGTGGCAGGAGCGGGGAGCTGTTTTTT. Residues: CASSETDRGGRSGELFF.

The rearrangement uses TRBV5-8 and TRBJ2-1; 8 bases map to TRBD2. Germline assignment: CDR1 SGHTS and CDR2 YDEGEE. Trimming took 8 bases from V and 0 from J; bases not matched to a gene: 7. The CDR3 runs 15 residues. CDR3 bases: TGTGCCAGTTCGCGGGGGGTAGTCTCCTACAATGAGCAGTTCTTC. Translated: CASSRGVVSYNEQFF.

CDR3 region: CASETGFDYGYTF. For the CDR3, the DNA is TGTGCCAGCGAGACAGGGTTTGACTATGGCTACACCTTC. The chain couples TRBV28 to TRBJ1-2; 7 bases are a match to TRBD1. CDR3 length: 13 amino acids. Trimming cost V 8 bases and J 3 bases; bases outside gene matches: 6. The germline CDR1 and CDR2 sequences are MDHEN and SYDVKM.

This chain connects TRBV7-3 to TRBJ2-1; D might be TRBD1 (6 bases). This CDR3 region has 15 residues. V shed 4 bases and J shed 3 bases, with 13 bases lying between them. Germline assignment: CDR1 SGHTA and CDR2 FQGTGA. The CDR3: CASSSMGANYNEQFF. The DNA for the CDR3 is TGTGCCAGCAGCTCCATGGGGGCAAACTACAATGAGCAGTTCTTC.

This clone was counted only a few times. The DNA of the CDR3 is TGCGCCAGCAGCTTGTCTAGCGTTCCAGATACGCAGTATTTT. It specifies CASSLSSVPDTQYF. The V gene is TRBV5-1, the J gene TRBJ2-3; perhaps TRBD2 as D (6 bases). CDR1 SGHRS and CDR2 YFSETQ come from the germline V gene. Trimming took 1 base from V and 4 from J, leaving 10 bases between them. This CDR3 has 14 amino acids. Variable domain in full (rest from reference TRBV5-1 and TRBJ2-3): KAGVTQTPRYLIKTRGQQVTLSCSPISGHRSVSWYQQTPGQGLQFLFEYFSETQRNKGNFPGRFSGRQFSNSRSEMNVSTLELGDSALYLCASSLSSVPDTQYFGPGTRLTVL.